This entry lists 9 T cell receptor beta chains sequenced from one sample in a study of cytomegalovirus exposure and HLA in healthy donors. A multiplex PCR was run with 60 Vbeta primers and 13 Jbeta primers. TCRdb's table, derived via immunoSEQ multiplex PCR, lists solely in-frame clones and lacks some. This table has under 150,000 clones, around 82% appearing once. The source material was PBMCs. These receptors were collected from a middle-aged woman in good health and CMV-seropositive.

This clone was counted a single time. The rearrangement uses TRBV5-1 and TRBJ2-2; 7 positions agree with TRBD1. After removal of 0 bases from V and 2 bases from J, the junction contained 10 bases not matched to a gene. The CDR3 has 18 residues. CDR1 and CDR2 from the germline V gene are SGHRS and YFSETQ. The CDR3 is CASSLEPQGIINTGELFF. The CDR3 coding sequence is TGCGCCAGCAGCTTGGAGCCACAGGGGATAATCAACACCGGGGAGCTGTTTTTT.

The chain has TRBV5-6 and TRBJ1-1, with D perhaps matching TRBD1 (5 bases). V was cut by 4 bases and J by 1 base, with 14 bases left in between. Per germline, CDR1 SGHDT and CDR2 YYEEEE. This CDR3 region has 15 residues. CDR3 sequence: CASSHTGLSNTEAFF. The DNA for the CDR3 is TGTGCCAGCAGCCACACGGGACTCTCGAACACTGAAGCTTTCTTT.

This rearrangement joins TRBV29-1 to TRBJ2-7; 8 nucleotides match TRBD1. CDR1 is SQVTM, CDR2 ANQGSEA, per germline. This CDR3 has 14 residues. V lost 2 bases and J lost 0; bases outside the gene matches: 3. The CDR3 reads CSVERTGSSYEQYF. CDR3 nucleotide sequence: TGCAGCGTTGAACGGACAGGGAGCTCCTACGAGCAGTACTTC.

The chain is built from TRBV28 and TRBJ1-2; 9 nucleotides line up with TRBD1. The length of the CDR3 is 14 residues. Germline V gives CDR1 MDHEN, CDR2 SYDVKM. The trim removed 6 bases at V and 1 base at J, leaving 3 bases unmatched. The CDR3 nucleotides read TGTGCCAGCAGGAAGACAGGGGGTAACTATGGCTACACCTTC. Translated: CASRKTGGNYGYTF.

V gene TRBV11-2 combines with J gene TRBJ1-2; D is uncertain. The CDR3 has 14 amino acids. In germline, CDR1 is SGHAT, CDR2 FQNNGV. Deletions cut 4 bases from V and 4 bases from J, with 13 bases between. In DNA form, the CDR3 reads TGTGCCAGCAGCTCGCCCCGGGCGGGCTATGGCTACACCTTC. Its translation: CASSSPRAGYGYTF.

V and J are TRBV19 and TRBJ2-3, with TRBD2 matching over 13 bases. Germline V gene lookup returns CDR1 LNHDA and CDR2 SQIVND (reference sequence). The CDR3 has 15 residues. The junction had 7 bases not matched to a gene; V was cut back by 7 bases and J by 6 bases. CDR3 nucleotides: TGTGCCAGTAATCGGACTAGCGGGAGTCTCGATACGCAGTATTTT. Protein: CASNRTSGSLDTQYF. The entire variable domain, with the rest obtained from reference TRBV19 and TRBJ2-3, is as follows: DGGITQSPKYLFRKEGQNVTLSCEQNLNHDAMYWYRQDPGQGLRLIYYSQIVNDFQKGDIAEGYSVSREKKESFPLTVTSAQKNPTAFYLCASNRTSGSLDTQYFGPGTRLTVL.

CDR3 DNA sequence: TGTGCCAGCAGCTTAGGGAACAGTGGGGGGGAGACCCAGTACTTC. Protein: CASSLGNSGGETQYF. The chain recombines TRBV7-9 with TRBJ2-5; tentatively, D is TRBD2 (6 bases). V dropped 1 base and J dropped 5 bases, with 14 bases sitting between them. The CDR3 is made up of 15 amino acids. Germline V gives CDR1 SEHNR, CDR2 FQNEAQ (reference sequence).

CDR3 residues: CASSFLGTGNYYGYTF. CDR3 bases: TGTGCCAGCAGTTTCCTAGGGACAGGTAACTACTATGGCTACACCTTC. This chain uses TRBV28 with TRBJ1-2, with TRBD1 matching over 8 bases. With 3 bases clipped from V and 3 bases from J, the junction kept 9 bases outside the gene matches. Germline CDR1 is MDHEN and CDR2 is SYDVKM. There are 16 residues in the CDR3.

This chain connects TRBV19 to TRBJ2-2; D unclear. CDR1 and CDR2 (germline): LNHDA, SQIVND (reference sequence). V shed 2 bases and J shed 5 bases, with 6 bases lying between them. This CDR3 contains 13 residues. The CDR3 DNA reads TGTGCCAGTAGTATACCCAATACCGGGGAGCTGTTTTTT. Protein: CASSIPNTGELFF.